What follows are 29 T cell receptor beta chains derived from one specimen sequenced in a study of control samples from healthy donors and cancer patients (dated by TCRdb to 2018 to 2020). Library generation was performed with the immunoSEQ multiplex PCR assay. Not all clones reach the TCRdb copy of this immuneACCESS table, which keeps in-frame sequences only. Checked studies attribute under half of the gap to unresolved V genes and leave the rest unexplained. The sample table records about 140,000 clones; roughly 89% of these occur just once. The top ten constitute about 7.1% of the sample. The material sequenced was blood. The origin of the receptors is a man between 18 and 29 years old in good health.

The rearrangement uses TRBV5-1 and TRBJ2-2, with D perhaps matching TRBD1 (5 bases). The CDR3 contains 15 residues. From germline, CDR1 is SGHRS and CDR2 YFSETQ. V was clipped by 4 bases and J by 2 bases, with 12 bases between them. CDR3 residues: CASSGAGVNTGELFF. CDR3 coding DNA: TGCGCCAGCAGCGGGGCAGGTGTTAACACCGGGGAGCTGTTTTTT.

J is TRBJ1-4 and V is TRBV7-9; TRBD1 agrees at 7 bases. The CDR3 has 14 amino acids. Germline lookup yields CDR1 SEHNR and CDR2 FQNEAQ (reference sequence). J was trimmed by 7 bases and V by 7 bases; bases with no gene match: 9. The DNA of the CDR3 is TGTGCCAGCACCCAGGGGGGAGGAACTGAAAAACTGTTTTTT. Amino acids: CASTQGGGTEKLFF.

The V call is TRBV5-1, the J call TRBJ2-5; 10 bases are shared with TRBD1. V lost 2 bases, J lost 9 bases, and 7 bases stayed unmatched. Germline V lookup: CDR1 SGHRS, CDR2 YFSETQ. The CDR3 contains 14 residues. CDR3 bases: TGCGCCAGCAGCTTTGGAGACAGGGGGCTTTCCCAGTACTTC. Translation: CASSFGDRGLSQYF.

This chain joins TRBV29-1 and TRBJ2-2, with 7 bases identical to TRBD1. The CDR3 has 13 residues. The junction had 0 bases not matched to a gene; V was cut back by 4 bases and J by 1 base. CDR1 SQVTM and CDR2 ANQGSEA come from the germline V gene. CDR3 amino acids: CSVGQGNTGELFF. DNA for the CDR3: TGCAGCGTTGGACAGGGGAACACCGGGGAGCTGTTTTTT.

About this clone: Sequence at one end of the junction differs from germline and may be a read error. The chain employs TRBV6-1 and TRBJ2-7; perhaps TRBD1 as D (6 bases). CDR1 is MNHNS and CDR2 is SASEGT in the germline V gene. The CDR3 extends over 16 amino acids. CDR3 loop: CASIELGDKGRYEQYF. The CDR3 DNA is TGTGCCAGCATTGAACTCGGGGACAAGGGGAGATACGAGCAGTACTTC.

The V gene is TRBV6-6, the J gene TRBJ2-7; 8 nucleotides align to TRBD1. CDR1 is MNHNY and CDR2 is SVGAGI in the germline V gene (reference sequence). The CDR3 covers 15 residues. The V segment lost 2 bases and the J segment 2 bases; nucleotides outside the gene matches: 5. CDR3 DNA sequence: TGTGCCAGCAGTTACGTCAGGGGGCCCCCCTACGAGCAGTACTTC. Protein product: CASSYVRGPPYEQYF.

This rearrangement joins TRBV9 to TRBJ1-1; tentative D call: TRBD1 (6 bases). This CDR3 is 16 amino acids long. Germline values: CDR1 SGDLS, CDR2 YYNGEE. V was cut by 4 bases and J by 3 bases, with 19 bases left in between. As DNA, the CDR3 is TGTGCCAGCAGCCCCCGAGGGGGGCCGTGGGACACTGAAGCTTTCTTT. Translation: CASSPRGGPWDTEAFF.

This clone was observed once. V gene TRBV7-3 combines with J gene TRBJ2-5; possible D gene TRBD1, 5 bases. Looked up from germline, CDR1 is SGHTA and CDR2 is FQGTGA. Trimming removed 2 bases from V and 5 bases from J, with 15 bases in between. The CDR3 consists of 15 residues. The CDR3 spells CASSLVQGGWETQYF. The CDR3 bases are TGTGCCAGCAGCTTAGTCCAGGGTGGTTGGGAGACCCAGTACTTC.

This clone was observed once. The chain combines TRBV29-1 with TRBJ1-1, with 7 bases aligning to TRBD1. Germline CDR1 SQVTM, CDR2 ANQGSEA. There are 11 residues in the CDR3. After removal of 7 bases from V and 7 bases from J, the junction contained 6 bases not matched to a gene. CDR3 nucleotides: TGCAGCGGGGGGACAGAAATTGAAGCTTTCTTT. Protein: CSGGTEIEAFF.

The V gene is TRBV7-9, the J gene TRBJ2-3; possibly TRBD2 for D (6 bases). This CDR3 is built from 16 residues. Germline V lookup: CDR1 SEHNR, CDR2 FQNEAQ (reference sequence). V was cut by 1 base and J by 6 bases, with 17 bases left in between. CDR3 nucleotide sequence: TGTGCCAGCAGCTTAGTTGATGCGGGGACTCGGGATACGCAGTATTTT. Its translation is CASSLVDAGTRDTQYF.

The rearrangement uses TRBV29-1 and TRBJ1-2, with D unresolved. The length of the CDR3 is 14 residues. Trimming cost V 4 bases and J 7 bases, with 19 bases left between them. CDR1 SQVTM and CDR2 ANQGSEA come from the germline V gene. The CDR3 protein is CSVVTLAARSGYTF. DNA for the CDR3: TGCAGCGTTGTTACCTTGGCCGCGAGGAGTGGCTACACCTTC.

This sequence joins TRBV29-1 and TRBJ2-1; D might be TRBD2 (6 bases). The CDR3 is 13 residues long. V was pared by 6 bases and J by 0 bases, with 9 bases between. Germline values: CDR1 SQVTM, CDR2 ANQGSEA. The CDR3 region has the DNA TGCAGCGTGCTAGCGAGCTCCTACAATGAGCAGTTCTTC. Translation gives CSVLASSYNEQFF.

The V call is TRBV5-5, the J call TRBJ1-1; no clear D. The CDR3 has 14 residues. Germline-derived CDR1 and CDR2 are SGHKS and YYEKEE (reference sequence). V lost 0 bases to trimming and J lost 0 bases, with 6 bases between them. The CDR3, as DNA: TGTGCCAGCAGCTTGGGGCCTTTGAACACTGAAGCTTTCTTT. Residues: CASSLGPLNTEAFF.

This chain uses TRBV2 with TRBJ2-1; 10 nucleotides agree with TRBD2. V dropped 5 bases and J dropped 0; count of bases not matched to a gene: 4. CDR3 size: 16 residues. Germline CDR1 is SNHLY and CDR2 is FYNNEI. CDR3 in DNA: TGTGCCAGCAGTCGACTAGCGGGCCTCTCCTACAATGAGCAGTTCTTC. It codes for CASSRLAGLSYNEQFF.

This sequence joins TRBV6-5 and TRBJ2-5; TRBD1 matches 7 bases. CDR1 is MNHEY, CDR2 SVGAGI, per germline. Trimming at V came to 7 bases and at J to 5 bases, leaving 13 bases not matched to a gene. The CDR3 covers 15 residues. CDR3 bases: TGTGCCAGCATCCTAGTCCCGGGACAGTGGGAGACCCAGTACTTC. It encodes CASILVPGQWETQYF.

This chain uses TRBV7-9 with TRBJ2-6; TRBD1 matches 8 bases. Germline CDR1 SEHNR, CDR2 FQNEAQ (reference sequence). The CDR3 consists of 17 residues. The V segment lost 1 base and the J segment 2 bases; nucleotides outside the gene matches: 4. In DNA, the CDR3 is TGTGCCAGCAGCTTAGGGACAGGGTTCGCTGGGGCCAACGTCCTGACTTTC. Its translation: CASSLGTGFAGANVLTF.

In nucleotides, the CDR3 is TGTGCCAGCAGCGAGACGGGGGGGACGAACTCCTACGAGCAGTACTTC. This codes for CASSETGGTNSYEQYF. V usage is TRBV7-6 and J usage is TRBJ2-7; 8 bases are shared with TRBD2. Germline V gene lookup returns CDR1 SGHVS and CDR2 FNYEAQ. Germline trimming cut 5 bases from V and 0 bases from J; bases unmatched to any gene: 9. The CDR3 consists of 16 residues.

The CDR3 reads CASSLAYQGSQPQHF. As DNA, the CDR3 is TGTGCCAGCAGCTTAGCGTACCAGGGGAGTCAGCCCCAGCATTTT. This chain connects TRBV7-2 to TRBJ1-5, with D possibly matching TRBD1 (6 bases). The CDR3 runs 15 residues. Germline assignment: CDR1 SGHTA and CDR2 FQGNSA. The V end was cut by 0 bases, the J end by 6 bases, with 12 bases between.

This clone was seen a handful of times. The chain links TRBV10-3 to TRBJ1-2; TRBD1 matches 7 bases. J was trimmed by 4 bases and V by 3 bases; bases with no gene match: 8. Germline assignment: CDR1 ENHRY and CDR2 SYGVKD. This CDR3 has 15 amino acids. CDR3 nucleotide sequence: TGTGCCATCAGTGACCCCGACAGGGCCGGCTATGGCTACACCTTC. This translates into CAISDPDRAGYGYTF.

The chain is built from TRBV4-2 and TRBJ1-1; perhaps TRBD1 as D (5 bases). Trimming pared 1 base from V and 2 bases from J, leaving 11 bases between. The CDR3 length is 15 residues. Germline V gene data show CDR1 as LGHNA and CDR2 as YNFKEQ. CDR3 loop: CASSQAPGFNTEAFF. The CDR3 DNA follows: TGTGCCAGCAGCCAAGCACCAGGGTTTAACACTGAAGCTTTCTTT.

The chain employs TRBV2 and TRBJ2-4, with a tentative D call TRBD1 (6 bases). The CDR3 has 17 residues. The germline V and J ends were trimmed by 8 bases and 2 bases, with 22 bases remaining between them. CDR1 is SNHLY and CDR2 is FYNNEI in the germline V gene. The CDR3 DNA sequence: TGTGCCAGCTCCCGCGGTTGGCAGGGGAGCACCAAAAACATTCAGTACTTC. Amino acids: CASSRGWQGSTKNIQYF. The variable domain in full, with the rest retrieved from reference TRBV2 and TRBJ2-4, is EPEVTQTPSHQVTQMGQEVILRCVPISNHLYFYWYRQILGQKVEFLVSFYNNEISEKSEIFDDQFSVERPDGSNFTLKIRSTKLEDSAMYFCASSRGWQGSTKNIQYFGAGTRLSVL.

This clone was counted a few times. The chain has TRBV7-8 and TRBJ1-1; 9 bases align to TRBD1. Germline CDR1 and CDR2: SGHVS and FQNEAQ. The CDR3 length is 15 residues. Trimming removed 2 bases from V and 3 bases from J; junction bases left unmatched: 4. The DNA for the CDR3 is TGTGCCAGCAGCTTACGGGACAGGGTCTACACTGAAGCTTTCTTT. Amino acid sequence: CASSLRDRVYTEAFF.

V is TRBV5-4 and J is TRBJ1-6, with D perhaps TRBD1 (5 bases). Germline-derived CDR1 and CDR2 are SGHNT and YYREEE (reference sequence). This CDR3 comprises 18 residues. Trimming took 0 bases from V and 10 from J, leaving 23 bases between them. This chain's CDR3 is CASSLVGGISPSESPLHF. The CDR3 DNA reads as TGTGCCAGCAGCTTGGTCGGGGGGATTTCGCCCTCTGAATCACCCCTCCACTTT.

The rearrangement links TRBV15 to TRBJ2-3; 7 bases are shared with TRBD2. The CDR3 runs 19 residues. From germline, CDR1 is LNHNV and CDR2 YYDKDF (reference sequence). V gave up 3 bases and J gave up 2 bases; unmatched junction bases: 17. The CDR3 nucleotides are TGTGCCACCAGCAGTCCGGGGGGATCGAGCGGCATTAACACAGATACGCAGTATTTT. It yields the protein CATSSPGGSSGINTDTQYF.

The chain joins TRBV19 to TRBJ1-5; 7 nucleotides agree with TRBD1. Trimming cost V 4 bases and J 12 bases; bases outside gene matches: 12. Germline V gene sequence: CDR1 LNHDA, CDR2 SQIVND (reference sequence). This CDR3 is 14 amino acids long. The CDR3 DNA sequence: TGTGCCAGTAGTACAGACAGGGAGGGGAAGATCCAGCATTTT. Its protein is CASSTDREGKIQHF.

The chain links TRBV7-2 to TRBJ1-5, with D uncertain. The CDR3 totals 14 residues. The V gene lost 5 bases and the J gene lost 0 bases, with 8 bases spanning the gap. Germline V lookup: CDR1 SGHTA, CDR2 FQGNSA. CDR3 region: CASSPSYSNQPQHF. CDR3 DNA sequence: TGTGCCAGCAGCCCCAGCTATAGCAATCAGCCCCAGCATTTT.

V usage is TRBV12-5 and J usage is TRBJ2-3; 11 positions agree with TRBD1. This CDR3 contains 18 residues. Germline assignment: CDR1 LGHNT and CDR2 FRNRAP. The junction had 8 bases not matched to a gene; V was cut back by 0 bases and J by 3 bases. As DNA, the CDR3 is TGTGCTAGTGGTTTGGTACTGGGGGACAGGGGGACGACAGATACGCAGTATTTT. This codes for CASGLVLGDRGTTDTQYF.

This clone was seen only once. V is TRBV7-2 and J is TRBJ2-3; 8 nucleotides line up with TRBD2. The length of the CDR3 is 16 residues. Losses at the gene ends were 5 bases for V and 2 bases for J; bases not matched to a gene: 9. Germline V gene lookup returns CDR1 SGHTA and CDR2 FQGNSA. This chain's CDR3 is CASSPSGGTTTDTQYF. In nucleotides, the CDR3 is TGTGCCAGCAGCCCGAGCGGGGGCACGACCACAGATACGCAGTATTTT.

The rearrangement links TRBV7-6 to TRBJ1-1; 8 positions agree with TRBD1. J lost 4 bases, V lost 3 bases, and 7 bases had no gene match. From germline, CDR1 is SGHVS and CDR2 FNYEAQ. There are 15 residues in the CDR3. The CDR3 DNA sequence: TGTGCCAGCAGCTTTGGCAGGGGGCATGGCACTGAAGCTTTCTTT. This encodes CASSFGRGHGTEAFF.